One sample yielded the 26 T cell receptor beta chains listed below, sequenced in a study of blood T cells in healthy people across ages. Then a second PCR, running roughly 7 to 11 cycles, was carried out with a sample-barcoded 5' primer and a J-beta primer mix. TCRdb reanalysed the 5' RACE reads using MiXCR and keeps one entry per CDR3 protein. The repertoire consists of some 920,000 distinct CDR3 sequences, with roughly 51% occurring once and the leading ten covering roughly a fifth. Sequencing was carried out using blood. The receptors originated from an older woman in good health.

Of note for this clonotype: This could be a read error, since a much larger clone is one nucleotide away. The chain recombines TRBV7-2 with TRBJ2-3; TRBD2 aligns across 9 bases. Looked up from germline, CDR1 is SGHTA and CDR2 is FQGNSA. The CDR3 is 15 amino acids. CDR3 nucleotides: TGTGCCAGCAGCTTACGACCGATAGCGGGAGATACGCGGTATTTT. It translates to CASSLRPIAGDTRYF. Supplemented by reference TRBV7-2 and TRBJ2-3, the full variable domain reads GAGVSQSPSNKVTEKGKDVELRCDPISGHTALYWYRQSLGQGLEFLIYFQGNSAPDKSGLPSDRFSAERTGGSVSTLTIQRTQQEDSAVYLCASSLRPIAGDTRYFGPGTRLTVL.

This clonotype was observed a handful of times. The J gene is TRBJ2-7, the V gene TRBV29-1, with TRBD2 matching 8 bases. Germline V gene data show CDR1 as SQVTM and CDR2 as ANQGSEA. This CDR3 spans 13 amino acids. Trimming at V came to 5 bases and at J to 2 bases, leaving 5 bases not matched to a gene. The CDR3 loop reads CSVKAGGTYEQYF. The CDR3 bases are TGCAGCGTTAAGGCGGGAGGAACCTACGAGCAGTACTTC.

The chain uses TRBV27 and TRBJ2-5; a possible D gene is TRBD2 (5 bases). Between the trimmed V and J ends, which lost 6 bases and 5 bases, there was a span of 10 bases. The germline V gene has CDR1 MNHEY and CDR2 SMNVEV (reference sequence). The CDR3 length is 12 residues. CDR3 protein: CASRGAAETQYF. CDR3 DNA: TGTGCCAGCAGGGGAGCTGCGGAGACCCAGTACTTC.

This clonotype was recorded a few times. This rearrangement joins TRBV9 to TRBJ2-1; D remains unclear. Trimming took off 3 bases at V and 7 bases at J, with 5 bases between the two ends. CDR1 and CDR2 from the germline V gene are SGDLS and YYNGEE. The CDR3 is 11 residues long. CDR3 protein: CASSALNEQFF. Written as DNA, the CDR3 is TGTGCCAGCAGCGCTCTTAATGAGCAGTTCTTC.

This clonotype has ten or more counts. The rearrangement uses TRBV10-3 and TRBJ2-5; 16 positions match TRBD2. The CDR3 runs to 16 residues. The junction had 5 bases not matched to a gene; V was cut back by 8 bases and J by 2 bases. The germline V gene encodes CDR1 ENHRY and CDR2 SYGVKD. CDR3 protein: CAIGTSGRAWQETQYF. The CDR3 DNA is TGTGCCATCGGGACTAGCGGGAGGGCCTGGCAAGAGACCCAGTACTTC.

CDR3 coding DNA: TGTGCCAGCAGTTTTCGAGTCAGGAATGAGCAGTTCTTC. Protein product: CASSFRVRNEQFF. J is TRBJ2-1 and V is TRBV12-3 or TRBV12-4; the D is unclear. V lost 3 bases, J lost 7 bases, and 10 bases lay in between. The CDR3 totals 13 residues.

The chain uses TRBV7-2 and TRBJ2-3, with 8 bases lining up with TRBD1. The CDR3 length is 18 residues. Germline CDR1 SGHTA, CDR2 FQGNSA. Trimming cost V 4 bases and J 4 bases; bases outside gene matches: 16. The CDR3 reads CASSSAADRGGGPDTQYF. The CDR3 bases are TGTGCCAGCAGCTCCGCGGCTGACAGGGGAGGAGGCCCAGATACGCAGTATTTT.

This chain joins TRBV6-6 and TRBJ1-2; 7 nucleotides align to TRBD1. J gave up 3 bases and V 2 bases, and 6 bases lay outside the gene matches. The CDR3 covers 15 residues. Germline lookup yields CDR1 MNHNY and CDR2 SVGAGI (reference sequence). CDR3 nucleotide sequence: TGTGCCAGCAGTTACGCGCCAGGACAGGACTATGGCTACACCTTC. It yields the protein CASSYAPGQDYGYTF.

This clonotype was detected only a few times. The rearrangement links TRBV6-2 or TRBV6-3 to TRBJ2-7; perhaps TRBD2 as D (5 bases). The germline gives CDR1 MNHEY, CDR2 SVGEGT. The CDR3 is 14 amino acids. With 6 bases removed from V and 3 bases from J, the gap between germline ends came to 15 bases. The CDR3 sequence is CASSSTEALYEQYF. The CDR3 bases are TGTGCCAGCAGCTCCACGGAGGCCCTCTACGAGCAGTACTTC.

The chain uses TRBV6-2 or TRBV6-3 and TRBJ2-7; TRBD2 agrees at 8 bases. Germline CDR1 is MNHEY and CDR2 is SVGEGT. This CDR3 comprises 14 residues. The V gene end was trimmed by 10 bases and the J gene end by 7 bases; junction bases not matched to a gene: 15. The CDR3 is CATQREGPPCEQYF. The DNA of the CDR3 is TGTGCCACGCAACGGGAGGGCCCCCCGTGTGAGCAGTACTTC.

The gene calls are TRBV7-9 and TRBJ2-3; TRBD2 matches at 8 bases. Germline values: CDR1 SEHNR, CDR2 FQNEAQ (reference sequence). The CDR3 has 17 amino acids. V was pared by 3 bases and J by 5 bases, with 13 bases of the junction left unmatched. The CDR3 is CASSFTFGREVIDTQYF. The CDR3 DNA reads TGTGCCAGCAGCTTCACGTTCGGGCGGGAGGTCATAGATACGCAGTATTTT. Combining the CDR3 with reference TRBV7-9 and TRBJ2-3 gives the whole variable domain DTGVSQNPRHKITKRGQNVTFRCDPISEHNRLYWYRQTLGQGPEFLTYFQNEAQLEKSRLLSDRFSAERPKGSFSTLEIQRTEQGDSAMYLCASSFTFGREVIDTQYFGPGTRLTVL.

V is TRBV7-7 and J is TRBJ2-1; 9 bases are a match to TRBD2. The J segment lost 1 base and the V segment lost 2 bases, leaving 3 bases of the junction unmatched. Looked up from germline, CDR1 is SSHAT and CDR2 is FNYEAQ (reference sequence). The CDR3 has 16 residues. CDR3 sequence: CASSLNLAGSYNEQFF. The CDR3 DNA reads TGTGCCAGCAGCTTAAACCTAGCGGGATCCTACAATGAGCAGTTCTTC.

The rearrangement joins TRBV6-6 to TRBJ2-5; 7 nucleotides line up with TRBD1. The germline V gene encodes CDR1 MNHNY and CDR2 SVGAGI (reference sequence). This CDR3 is 16 amino acids long. V trimming: 5 bases; J trimming: 5 bases; junction bases outside the gene matches: 14. The CDR3 DNA sequence: TGTGCCAGCAGTCCCCAGGTGACAGGGAGTTCGGAGACCCAGTACTTC. The encoded protein is CASSPQVTGSSETQYF.

This clonotype has just a few counts. V is TRBV12-3 or TRBV12-4 and J is TRBJ1-2; no firm D call. V was trimmed by 7 bases and J by 4 bases, leaving 10 bases between them. The CDR3 spans 12 residues. CDR3 loop: CASTPLTYGYTF. The DNA for the CDR3 is TGTGCCAGCACCCCACTAACCTATGGCTACACCTTC.

This sequence joins TRBV7-2 and TRBJ2-5, with D perhaps TRBD1 (5 bases). The V end was cut by 6 bases, the J end by 1 base, with 12 bases between. The CDR3 consists of 14 residues. Germline CDR1 reads SGHTA; CDR2 reads FQGNSA. The CDR3 here is CASSSRQPQETQYF. Here the CDR3 DNA reads TGTGCCAGCAGTAGTAGACAGCCCCAAGAGACCCAGTACTTC.

The rearrangement joins TRBV11-2 to TRBJ1-1; possibly TRBD1 for D (5 bases). CDR1 is SGHAT, CDR2 FQNNGV, per germline. CDR3 length: 17 residues. V shed 0 bases and J shed 3 bases, with 17 bases lying between them. The CDR3 loop is CASSLDLGRVRHTEAFF. In DNA, the CDR3 is TGTGCCAGCAGCTTAGATCTGGGCAGGGTGAGACACACTGAAGCTTTCTTT.

Concerning this clonotype itself: Its ends do not fully match the called genes, so a read error is possible. V is TRBV20-1 and J is TRBJ2-1, with D perhaps assigned TRBD1 or TRBD2 (7 bases each). The CDR3 length is 15 residues. Germline lookup yields CDR1 DFQATT and CDR2 SNEGSKA (reference sequence). The CDR3 reads CSATQGRGPDNGQFF. CDR3 sequence (DNA): TGCAGTGCTACCCAGGGGAGGGGGCCAGACAATGGGCAGTTCTTC.

The V gene is TRBV15, the J gene TRBJ2-7, with no clear D. The DNA end is more similar to TRBJ2-5, so the J call may be wrong. Germline lookup yields CDR1 LNHNV and CDR2 YYDKDF (reference sequence). The CDR3 length is 12 residues. The CDR3 nucleotides read TGTGCCACCAGCTCAATGTTCGAGACCCAGTACTTC. Its protein product is CATSSMFETQYF.

This clonotype occurred a few times. The rearrangement joins TRBV20-1 to TRBJ2-1; D gene unclear. The V and J ends lost 7 bases and 9 bases respectively, with 22 bases between them. Germline CDR1 is DFQATT and CDR2 is SNEGSKA (reference sequence). The CDR3 runs to 14 residues. Here the CDR3 reads CSGVRINQYGEQFF. CDR3 in DNA: TGCAGTGGGGTTCGTATCAACCAGTACGGTGAGCAGTTCTTC.

This clonotype was counted only a few times. V is TRBV28 and J is TRBJ1-1; no clear D. V was pared by 6 bases and J by 7 bases, with 9 bases between. The CDR3 totals 11 residues. Per germline, CDR1 MDHEN and CDR2 SYDVKM. The CDR3 sequence is CASRLYFEAFF. DNA for the CDR3: TGTGCCAGCAGACTTTATTTTGAAGCTTTCTTT.

This clonotype was counted only a few times. V usage is TRBV11-2 and J usage is TRBJ2-4; 7 bases match TRBD2. The J call may be faulty, since TRBJ2-5 better matches the DNA end. The CDR3 totals 16 residues. Germline V gene lookup returns CDR1 SGHAT and CDR2 FQNNGV. CDR3 amino acids: CASSLVDRVREETQYF. CDR3 coding DNA: TGTGCCAGCAGCTTAGTTGACCGGGTGCGGGAGGAGACCCAGTACTTC.

This clonotype was seen a few times. The V and J genes are TRBV29-1 and TRBJ1-4, with D tentatively TRBD1 (6 bases). Trimming removed 0 bases from V and 5 bases from J, with 13 bases in between. The CDR3 is 15 amino acids. Per the germline V gene, CDR1 is SQVTM and CDR2 is ANQGSEA. The DNA for the CDR3 is TGCAGCGTTGAAGATTGGGGAACAGGGAATGAAAAACTGTTTTTT. This codes for CSVEDWGTGNEKLFF.

This clonotype has just a few counts. Here the CDR3 reads CASSGRTSGTHEQFF. In nucleotides, the CDR3 is TGTGCCAGCAGCGGACGGACTAGCGGGACCCATGAGCAGTTCTTC. The gene calls are TRBV3-1 and TRBJ2-1; 12 bases align to TRBD2. The germline CDR1 and CDR2 sequences are LGHDT and YNNKEL (reference sequence). V shed 5 bases, J shed 8 bases, and the junction held 7 bases outside the gene matches. The CDR3 contains 15 residues.

The J gene is TRBJ2-6, the V gene TRBV3-1, with TRBD1 matching 10 bases. Germline assignment: CDR1 LGHDT and CDR2 YNNKEL (reference sequence). V lost 6 bases to trimming and J lost 2 bases; unmatched junction nucleotides: 4. There are 16 residues in the CDR3. In nucleotides, the CDR3 is TGTGCCAGCAGAGACAGGGGGCTAGCTGGGGCCAACGTCCTGACTTTC. Residues: CASRDRGLAGANVLTF.

CDR3 region: CASSLLRRTAGYEQYF. The CDR3 nucleotides are TGTGCCAGCAGCTTACTGCGCAGGACGGCCGGTTACGAGCAGTACTTC. The chain has TRBV11-2 and TRBJ2-5; no definite D call. The J call may be mistaken, given a closer DNA end match to TRBJ2-7. Germline CDR1 and CDR2: SGHAT and FQNNGV. The CDR3 has 16 residues.

This chain uses TRBV6-5 with TRBJ2-1; 11 positions match TRBD2. V lost 8 bases and J lost 6; bases outside the gene matches: 3. The CDR3 has 13 residues. From germline, CDR1 is MNHEY and CDR2 SVGAGI. Written as DNA, the CDR3 is TGTGCCAGCGGACTAGCGGGTGGCAATGAGCAGTTCTTC. It yields the protein CASGLAGGNEQFF.